The following is a T cell receptor beta chain sequence with its context. Germline CDR1 reads MNHEY; CDR2 reads SVGEGT. The V gene end was trimmed by 3 bases and the J gene end by 7 bases; junction bases not matched to a gene: 7. This CDR3 region has 16 residues. Study processing details: For nucleated cells, counts were estimated from reference gene primer amplification. Using immunoSEQ multiplex PCR, the repertoire was profiled, and TCRdb retains in-frame clones only, with some absent. For V, J and clone size, that table is used; D and trimming come from the DNA. The data show 160,000 or so clones, roughly 87% seen once. These data belong to a study of blood T cell repertoires in COVID-19. Study-wide context: The samples span acute and convalescent COVID-19 from the United States, Italy and Spain. Nucleic acid was either cDNA or gDNA, and it came from T cells, B-cell-depleted T cells, or PBMCs.

This clonotype originated in a woman aged 45-60 years with acute or convalescent COVID-19. Sequenced input: peripheral blood. The chain has TRBV6-2 or TRBV6-3 and TRBJ2-1; 12 bases fit TRBD2. CDR3 region: CASSYHETSGGNEQFF. The CDR3, as DNA: TGTGCCAGCAGTTATCATGAGACTAGCGGGGGAAATGAGCAGTTCTTC.